The entry below gives a single T cell receptor (beta chain) sequence along with its context. The data are from a study of blood T cell repertoires in COVID-19. Overall study context: The United States, Italy and Spain supplied acute and convalescent COVID-19 samples. Nucleic acid was either cDNA or gDNA, and it came from T cells, B-cell-depleted T cells, or PBMCs.

V lost 1 base, J lost 5 bases, and 17 bases lay in between. CDR3 length: 16 amino acids. Germline assignment: CDR1 MGHRA and CDR2 YSYEKL. In the original analysis: Estimated nucleated cell counts came from reference gene primer amplification. Method: immunoSEQ multiplex PCR; TCRdb's copy keeps in-frame clones and lacks some. That table furnishes V, J and clone size, whereas the DNA furnished D and trimming. This table has around 250,000 clones, around nine tenths appearing once. The source of this sequence is a woman aged 55-69 years who had recovered from COVID-19. Source material: peripheral blood. J is TRBJ2-5 and V is TRBV4-1; D is ambiguous. In nucleotides, the CDR3 is TGCGCCAGCAGCCAAGCTTTGAACAGAGAATTGGAGACCCAGTACTTC. Its protein product is CASSQALNRELETQYF.